Following are 13 T cell receptor beta chains from one sample sequenced in a study of Ad26.COV2.S vaccination and SARS-CoV-2 variants. Libraries were prepared by immunoSEQ multiplex PCR; TCRdb keeps only in-frame clonotypes and omits some of them. The repertoire includes over 300,000 clones, about four fifths of them detected once, and almost 7.5% sits in the top ten. Treatment given: roughly 19 received Ad26.COV2.S at low or high dose, single or two shots; several received placebo; per-sample allocation not given. Vaccine and placebo recipients were sampled on day 63 after the first injection. The sample was peripheral blood, taken in a trial of Ad26.COV2.S vaccine versus placebo. The receptors were gathered from a person aged 18-65 years who received the Ad26.COV2.S COVID-19 vaccine or a placebo.

This chain links TRBV2 with TRBJ1-1; D call uncertain. The CDR3 runs 13 residues. Germline V gene sequence: CDR1 SNHLY, CDR2 FYNNEI. Trimming pared 2 bases from V and 1 base from J, leaving 5 bases between. The CDR3 DNA sequence: TGTGCCAGCAGTGAACTACAGAACACTGAAGCTTTCTTT. Residues: CASSELQNTEAFF. Combining the CDR3 with reference TRBV2 and TRBJ1-1 gives the whole variable domain EPEVTQTPSHQVTQMGQEVILRCVPISNHLYFYWYRQILGQKVEFLVSFYNNEISEKSEIFDDQFSVERPDGSNFTLKIRSTKLEDSAMYFCASSELQNTEAFFGQGTRLTVV.

This clone occurred once. J is TRBJ2-1 and V is TRBV11-3; D might be TRBD2 (5 bases). CDR3 length: 13 amino acids. CDR1 is SGHNT and CDR2 is YENEEA in the germline V gene. Trimming removed 0 bases at V and 6 bases at J, with 6 bases between. DNA of the CDR3: TGTGCCAGCAGCTTAGACGGGATCAATGAGCAGTTCTTC. It encodes CASSLDGINEQFF.

Written as DNA, the CDR3 is TGTGCCAGCAGCAAAAAGGGGGTACGAAACACTGAAGCTTTCTTT. Amino acids: CASSKKGVRNTEAFF. The chain combines TRBV21-1 with TRBJ1-1; whether TRBD1, the table's D call, matches the DNA was not checked. TRBV21-1 counts as a pseudogene. This CDR3 has 15 residues.

This chain links TRBV29-1 with TRBJ1-1; 10 nucleotides match TRBD1. Germline V gives CDR1 SQVTM, CDR2 ANQGSEA. V gave up 6 bases and J gave up 5 bases; unmatched junction bases: 12. This CDR3 region has 15 residues. CDR3 nucleotides: TGCAGCGTCGTCCCGGGACAGGGGCGGCGGACTGAAGCTTTCTTT. Amino acids: CSVVPGQGRRTEAFF.

Worth noting for this clone: Other DNA sequences from this sample encode an identical CDR3 as well. As DNA, the CDR3 is TGCGCCAGCAGCCTCGGACTAGCGGACACCGGGGAGCTGTTTTTT. Translated, it gives CASSLGLADTGELFF. This chain joins TRBV5-1 and TRBJ2-2; the match to TRBD2 covers 10 bases. Germline CDR1 is SGHRS and CDR2 is YFSETQ. The CDR3 extends over 15 amino acids. The J segment lost 3 bases and the V segment lost 4 bases, leaving 3 bases of the junction unmatched. Looking up the rest from reference TRBV5-1 and TRBJ2-2 gives the full variable domain: KAGVTQTPRYLIKTRGQQVTLSCSPISGHRSVSWYQQTPGQGLQFLFEYFSETQRNKGNFPGRFSGRQFSNSRSEMNVSTLELGDSALYLCASSLGLADTGELFFGEGSRLTVL.

This clone appeared a few times. The chain couples TRBV4-1 to TRBJ1-1, with D possibly TRBD1 on 6 matching bases. Germline V gene data show CDR1 as MGHRA and CDR2 as YSYEKL. There are 16 residues in the CDR3. V lost 2 bases, J lost 5 bases, and 18 bases lay in between. In nucleotides, the CDR3 is TGCGCCAGCAGCCAACCTGCGCGGGGGGCACAGACTGAAGCTTTCTTT. Amino acids: CASSQPARGAQTEAFF.

This chain links TRBV15 with TRBJ1-2; D unclear. Between the trimmed V and J ends, which lost 1 base and 4 bases, there was a span of 16 bases. Germline CDR1 is LNHNV and CDR2 is YYDKDF (reference sequence). The CDR3 consists of 16 residues. The CDR3, as DNA: TGTGCCACCAGCAGAGCGGAAGACACCTGGAGCTATGGCTACACCTTC. Translating gives CATSRAEDTWSYGYTF.

The J gene is TRBJ1-2, the V gene TRBV4-1; the D is unclear. Between the trimmed V and J ends, which lost 0 bases and 2 bases, there was a span of 4 bases. The germline CDR1 and CDR2 sequences are MGHRA and YSYEKL. The CDR3 sequence is 13 residues long. CDR3 DNA: TGCGCCAGCAGCCAAGACTCAAACTATGGCTACACCTTC. This sequence encodes CASSQDSNYGYTF.

This rearrangement joins TRBV3-1 (or the pseudogene TRBV3-2) to TRBJ2-1, with 9 bases aligning to TRBD2. CDR3 size: 17 residues. Germline V gives CDR1 LGHDT, CDR2 YNNKEL (reference sequence). V lost 0 bases to trimming and J lost 4 bases; unmatched junction nucleotides: 7. The chain's CDR3 is CASSQDKGLAGYNEQFF. The CDR3 DNA reads TGTGCCAGCAGCCAAGATAAGGGGCTAGCGGGGTACAATGAGCAGTTCTTC.

Turning to this clone: The identical CDR3 is also encoded by other nucleotide sequences in the sample. V is TRBV5-1 and J is TRBJ1-1; D is uncertain. V lost 5 bases and J lost 5, with 7 bases in between. Germline CDR1 SGHRS, CDR2 YFSETQ. This CDR3 has 11 residues. The CDR3 sequence is CASRAGTEAFF. The CDR3 DNA follows: TGCGCCAGCAGGGCGGGGACTGAAGCTTTCTTT.

Only a few counts were recorded for this clone. The CDR3 nucleotides are TGTGCCAGCAGTTACCGGACGAACTACGAGCAGTACTTC. Translated, it gives CASSYRTNYEQYF. The rearrangement joins TRBV6-6 to TRBJ2-7; no firm D call. CDR3 size: 13 residues. V gave up 2 bases and J gave up 3 bases, with 8 bases separating them. Germline CDR1 reads MNHNY; CDR2 reads SVGAGI (reference sequence).

This chain uses TRBV27 with TRBJ2-1; unclear D gene. There are 12 residues in the CDR3. Germline lookup yields CDR1 MNHEY and CDR2 SMNVEV (reference sequence). Trimming cost V 7 bases and J 7 bases, with 11 bases left between them. As DNA, the CDR3 is TGTGCCAGCACGCAGGAGCAAAATGAGCAGTTCTTC. Its protein is CASTQEQNEQFF.

The rearrangement uses TRBV5-1 and TRBJ2-1, with a weak D call TRBD1 (6 bases). Looked up from germline, CDR1 is SGHRS and CDR2 is YFSETQ. V was clipped by 2 bases and J by 6 bases, with 18 bases between them. CDR3 size: 16 residues. The chain's CDR3 is CASSLLLGGEVNEQFF. CDR3 sequence (DNA): TGCGCCAGCAGCTTACTACTAGGGGGAGAGGTCAATGAGCAGTTCTTC.